One sample yielded the 19 T cell receptor beta chains listed below, sequenced in a study of cytomegalovirus exposure and HLA in healthy donors. The PCR made use of 60 Vbeta and 13 Jbeta primers. Libraries were prepared by immunoSEQ multiplex PCR; TCRdb keeps only in-frame clonotypes and omits some of them. The data hold roughly 150,000 clones, with more than 80% observed a single time. Source material: PBMCs. These TCRs come from a male donor in good health and CMV-seronegative.

V is TRBV7-8 and J is TRBJ1-3; possibly TRBD1 for D (5 bases). The V end was cut by 1 base, the J end by 2 bases, with 12 bases between. The length of the CDR3 is 16 residues. Looked up from germline, CDR1 is SGHVS and CDR2 is FQNEAQ. CDR3 bases: TGTGCCAGCAGCTTAGGATTGGGGGGAGCTGGAAACACCATATATTTT. Its protein product is CASSLGLGGAGNTIYF.

J is TRBJ2-1 and V is TRBV6-6, with D tentatively TRBD2 (7 bases). CDR3 length: 15 residues. V was cut by 2 bases and J by 3 bases, with 11 bases left in between. The germline CDR1 and CDR2 sequences are MNHNY and SVGAGI (reference sequence). The CDR3 region has the DNA TGTGCCAGCAGTTACGAGGGGGAGGGCTACAATGAGCAGTTCTTC. This translates into CASSYEGEGYNEQFF.

J is TRBJ1-1 and V is TRBV6-5; 7 bases align to TRBD1. Trimming cost V 4 bases and J 1 base; bases outside gene matches: 6. Germline values: CDR1 MNHEY, CDR2 SVGAGI. This CDR3 region has 15 residues. CDR3 residues: CASSSPQGGNTEAFF. CDR3 DNA sequence: TGTGCCAGCAGTTCCCCCCAGGGGGGGAACACTGAAGCTTTCTTT.

This chain uses TRBV18 with TRBJ1-4; 8 positions match TRBD1. Germline CDR1 reads KGHSH; CDR2 reads LQKENI. This CDR3 contains 14 residues. With V trimmed by 4 bases and J by 7 bases, 5 bases remained unmatched. The CDR3 region is CASSHRGISEKLFF. CDR3 coding DNA: TGTGCCAGCTCACACAGGGGGATAAGTGAAAAACTGTTTTTT.

The chain carries TRBV27 and TRBJ1-1; tentative D call: TRBD1 (6 bases). The CDR3 is 12 amino acids. The germline gives CDR1 MNHEY, CDR2 SMNVEV (reference sequence). Trimming left V 6 bases short and J 9 bases short, with 14 bases between. CDR3 in DNA: TGTGCCAGCAGACCGAACCAGGGGAAAGCTTTCTTT. It yields the protein CASRPNQGKAFF.

The CDR3, as DNA: TGTGCCAGTAGTATTTTACGGGGGACAGGTCTACAAGAGACCCAGTACTTC. Amino acids: CASSILRGTGLQETQYF. The chain has TRBV19 and TRBJ2-5; 8 nucleotides align to TRBD1. This CDR3 is 17 amino acids long. Germline lookup yields CDR1 LNHDA and CDR2 SQIVND (reference sequence). Trimming at V came to 3 bases and at J to 2 bases, leaving 11 bases not matched to a gene.

The chain links TRBV5-4 to TRBJ1-2; D perhaps matches TRBD1 (6 bases). Deletions cut 2 bases from V and 6 bases from J, with 17 bases between. The length of the CDR3 is 15 residues. The V gene's germline CDR1 is SGHNT and CDR2 YYREEE (reference sequence). The CDR3 DNA is TGTGCCAGCAGCTTAATCTCTGCAGGGACAAATGGCTACACCTTC. Protein sequence: CASSLISAGTNGYTF.

The V and J genes are TRBV18 and TRBJ1-2; D is unresolved. Trimming took off 1 base at V and 5 bases at J, with 14 bases between the two ends. This CDR3 is 15 amino acids long. Germline V gene lookup returns CDR1 KGHSH and CDR2 LQKENI. DNA of the CDR3: TGTGCCAGCTCACCACTAGGAGTGGGTCAGTATGGCTACACCTTC. Amino acids: CASSPLGVGQYGYTF.

The gene calls are TRBV29-1 and TRBJ2-1, with 11 nucleotides matching TRBD2. The CDR3 loop spans 14 amino acids. Germline V lookup: CDR1 SQVTM, CDR2 ANQGSEA. The V and J ends lost 6 bases and 6 bases, in that order; junction bases with no gene match: 7. Here the CDR3 reads CSVATSGRGNEQFF. The CDR3, as DNA: TGCAGCGTCGCCACTAGCGGGAGAGGCAATGAGCAGTTCTTC.

The J gene is TRBJ2-1, the V gene TRBV5-1; possible D gene TRBD1, 6 bases. This CDR3 spans 15 amino acids. The V gene's germline CDR1 is SGHRS and CDR2 YFSETQ. Trimming shortened V by 2 bases and J by 8 bases, and 17 bases separated the two germline ends. The CDR3 DNA follows: TGCGCCAGCAGCTTAGAGGGGGTCACCGCCCATGAGCAGTTCTTC. Encoded protein: CASSLEGVTAHEQFF.

The genes are TRBV5-4 and TRBJ1-2; D perhaps matches TRBD1 (6 bases). Germline values: CDR1 SGHNT, CDR2 YYREEE (reference sequence). The V end was cut by 4 bases, the J end by 4 bases, with 14 bases between. CDR3 length: 14 residues. The CDR3 loop is CASSPQGQVYGYTF. In DNA, the CDR3 is TGTGCCAGCAGCCCGCAGGGGCAGGTCTATGGCTACACCTTC.

This sequence joins TRBV7-8 and TRBJ2-7; D is undetermined. Germline V CDR1 and CDR2: SGHVS, FQNEAQ. The CDR3 covers 16 residues. With 5 bases removed from V and 0 bases from J, the gap between germline ends came to 17 bases. CDR3 protein: CASSLGRSAISYEQYF. CDR3 in DNA: TGTGCCAGCAGCCTTGGTCGGAGCGCCATCTCCTACGAGCAGTACTTC.

This rearrangement joins TRBV10-1 to TRBJ2-5; maybe TRBD2 (6 bases). The CDR3 length is 16 residues. CDR1 WNHNN and CDR2 SYGVQD come from the germline V gene (reference sequence). Trimming removed 6 bases from V and 1 base from J, with 18 bases in between. In DNA form, the CDR3 reads TGCGCCAGCAGACAATTCCCCGGCGGGACCCAAGAGACCCAGTACTTC. This codes for CASRQFPGGTQETQYF.

This clone was seen more than once but under ten times. The chain has TRBV7-2 and TRBJ2-3; 12 positions agree with TRBD2. V was pared by 4 bases and J by 5 bases, with 1 base of the junction left unmatched. Per the germline V gene, CDR1 is SGHTA and CDR2 is FQGNSA. The CDR3 loop spans 14 amino acids. CDR3 sequence reads: CASSWGLAGDTQYF. The DNA of the CDR3 is TGTGCCAGCAGCTGGGGACTAGCGGGAGATACGCAGTATTTT.

The rearrangement links TRBV4-1 to TRBJ2-5; possibly TRBD1 for D (5 bases). Germline CDR1 and CDR2: MGHRA and YSYEKL. This CDR3 has 15 amino acids. V lost 1 base and J lost 5, with 14 bases in between. The CDR3 DNA sequence: TGCGCCAGCAGCCAAGCGAGGCAGGGATGGGAGACCCAGTACTTC. Amino acids: CASSQARQGWETQYF.

The chain combines TRBV6-8 with TRBJ2-1; 15 nucleotides align to TRBD2. CDR1 is MNHGY and CDR2 is SAAAGT in the germline V gene. The CDR3 consists of 19 residues. Trimming at V came to 7 bases and at J to 1 base, leaving 11 bases not matched to a gene. The CDR3 loop reads CASILTGTSGGLSYNEQFF. DNA of the CDR3: TGTGCCAGCATCTTAACCGGGACTAGCGGGGGGCTTTCCTACAATGAGCAGTTCTTC.

The chain carries TRBV9 and TRBJ2-2; 10 nucleotides agree with TRBD2. CDR3 length equals 17 residues. Germline CDR1 reads SGDLS; CDR2 reads YYNGEE. With 0 bases clipped from V and 0 bases from J, the junction kept 2 bases outside the gene matches. CDR3 coding DNA: TGTGCCAGCAGCGTAGCTAGCGGGGGTGCGAACACCGGGGAGCTGTTTTTT. This sequence encodes CASSVASGGANTGELFF.

The rearrangement uses TRBV5-3 and TRBJ2-1; tentatively, D is TRBD2 (5 bases). Being an ORF, TRBV5-3 has a function that is uncertain. The CDR3 is made up of 16 amino acids. V was cut by 3 bases and J by 7 bases, with 20 bases left in between. CDR3 sequence: CARSYVGCSGMNEQFF. CDR3 in DNA: TGTGCCAGAAGCTATGTGGGGTGTTCGGGGATGAATGAGCAGTTCTTC.

The J gene is TRBJ2-3, the V gene TRBV12-5, with D perhaps TRBD2 (6 bases). The CDR3 totals 16 residues. Germline CDR1 and CDR2: LGHNT and FRNRAP. Trimming pared 0 bases from V and 4 bases from J, leaving 14 bases between. CDR3 sequence reads: CASGLVRGLGSDTQYF. CDR3 sequence (DNA): TGTGCTAGTGGTTTGGTACGGGGACTCGGCTCAGATACGCAGTATTTT. Full variable domain (missing parts from reference TRBV12-5 and TRBJ2-3): DARVTQTPRHKVTEMGQEVTMRCQPILGHNTVFWYRQTMMQGLELLAYFRNRAPLDDSGMPKDRFSAEMPDATLATLKIQPSEPRDSAVYFCASGLVRGLGSDTQYFGPGTRLTVL.